The clone carrying this TCR beta chain was seen at least ten times. The entry originates in a study of early T cells in non-severe SARS-CoV-2 infection. Trimming pared 4 bases from V and 4 bases from J, leaving 18 bases between. The CDR3 is 15 amino acids. Looked up from germline, CDR1 is SGHDT and CDR2 is YYEEEE. TCRdb re-called the 5' RACE reads with MiXCR, one entry per CDR3 protein. Altogether about 50,000 distinct CDR3 sequences are present, under 12% being singletons, with the ten largest covering approximately 6.5%. Sequencing was carried out using whole blood. The source is an adult who was a healthcare worker with PCR-confirmed SARS-CoV-2 infection or an uninfected control (not recorded which). V gene TRBV5-6 combines with J gene TRBJ2-7, with TRBD2 as a possible D gene (5 bases). The CDR3, as DNA: TGTGCCAGCAGCCGCGGACTGGTTACCTCTTACGAGCAGTACTTC. Its translation: CASSRGLVTSYEQYF.